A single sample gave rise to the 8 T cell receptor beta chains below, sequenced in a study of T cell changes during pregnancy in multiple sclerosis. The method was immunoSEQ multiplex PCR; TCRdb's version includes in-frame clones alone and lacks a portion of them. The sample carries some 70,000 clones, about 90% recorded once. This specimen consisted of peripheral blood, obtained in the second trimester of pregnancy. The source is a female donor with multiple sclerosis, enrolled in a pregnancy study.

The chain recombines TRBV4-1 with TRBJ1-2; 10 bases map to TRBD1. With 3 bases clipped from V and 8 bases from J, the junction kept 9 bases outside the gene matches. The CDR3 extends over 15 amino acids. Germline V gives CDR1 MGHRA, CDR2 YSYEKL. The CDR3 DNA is TGCGCCAGCAGCCATGAAGCCGGGACAGGGGTAGGCTACACCTTC. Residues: CASSHEAGTGVGYTF.

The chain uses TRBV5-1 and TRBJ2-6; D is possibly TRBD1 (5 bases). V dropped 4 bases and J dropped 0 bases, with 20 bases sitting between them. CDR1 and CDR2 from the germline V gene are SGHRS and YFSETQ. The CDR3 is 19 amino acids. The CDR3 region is CASSPDWARAFSGANVLTF. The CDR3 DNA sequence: TGCGCCAGCAGCCCAGATTGGGCCAGGGCCTTCTCTGGGGCCAACGTCCTGACTTTC.

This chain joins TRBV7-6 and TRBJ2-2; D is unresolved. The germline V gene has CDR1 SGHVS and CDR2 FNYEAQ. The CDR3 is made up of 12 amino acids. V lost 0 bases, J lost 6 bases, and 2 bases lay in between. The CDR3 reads CASSLAAGELFF. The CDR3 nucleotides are TGTGCCAGCAGCTTAGCCGCCGGGGAGCTGTTTTTT.

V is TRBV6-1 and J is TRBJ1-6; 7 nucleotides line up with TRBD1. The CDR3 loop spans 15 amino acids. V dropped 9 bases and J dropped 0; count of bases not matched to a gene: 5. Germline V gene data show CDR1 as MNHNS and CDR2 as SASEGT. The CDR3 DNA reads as TGTGCCAGTGGGACAGCCAGCTCCTATAATTCACCCCTCCACTTT. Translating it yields CASGTASSYNSPLHF.

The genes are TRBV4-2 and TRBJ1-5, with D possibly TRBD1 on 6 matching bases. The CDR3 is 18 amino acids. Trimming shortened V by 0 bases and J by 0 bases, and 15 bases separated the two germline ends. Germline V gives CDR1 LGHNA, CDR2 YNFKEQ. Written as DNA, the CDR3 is TGTGCCAGCAGCCAAGAATGGCCCACAGGGTATAGCAATCAGCCCCAGCATTTT. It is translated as CASSQEWPTGYSNQPQHF.

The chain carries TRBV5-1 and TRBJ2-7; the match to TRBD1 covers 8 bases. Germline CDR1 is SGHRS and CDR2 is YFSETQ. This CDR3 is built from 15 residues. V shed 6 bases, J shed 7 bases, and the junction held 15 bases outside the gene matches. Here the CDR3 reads CASTHLGQGGWEQYF. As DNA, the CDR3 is TGCGCCAGCACCCATCTCGGACAGGGCGGCTGGGAGCAGTACTTC.

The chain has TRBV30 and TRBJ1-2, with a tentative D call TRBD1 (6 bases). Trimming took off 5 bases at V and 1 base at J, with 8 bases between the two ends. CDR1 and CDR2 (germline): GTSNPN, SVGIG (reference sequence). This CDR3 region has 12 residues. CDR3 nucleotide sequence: TGTGCCTGGGCGGACAGTAACTATGGCTACACCTTC. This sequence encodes CAWADSNYGYTF.

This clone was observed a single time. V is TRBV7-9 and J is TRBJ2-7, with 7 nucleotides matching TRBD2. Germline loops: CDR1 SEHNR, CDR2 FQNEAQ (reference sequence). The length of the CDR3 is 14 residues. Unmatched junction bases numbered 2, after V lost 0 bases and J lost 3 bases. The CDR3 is CASSLAGGGYEQYF. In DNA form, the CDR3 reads TGTGCCAGCAGCTTAGCGGGGGGGGGCTACGAGCAGTACTTC.